The 15 T cell receptor beta chains reported below all come from one sample, sequenced in a study of shared clonotypes between healthy human individuals. Clones were sequenced by immunoSEQ multiplex PCR, and TCRdb holds only the in-frame ones, with some missing. The sample yields around 120,000 clones, 67% seen once. The sequenced material came from memory CD8+ T cells sorted from blood. As to subset: CD45RO+ cells pooled with CCR7-negative TemRA cells. Source of these receptors: a woman in her twenties or thirties in good health.

The J gene is TRBJ2-7, the V gene TRBV28; D uncertain. The CDR3 totals 14 residues. Trimming removed 3 bases from V and 0 bases from J, with 9 bases in between. The V gene's germline CDR1 is MDHEN and CDR2 SYDVKM. The CDR3 loop is CASSLAYSSYEQYF. In DNA form, the CDR3 reads TGTGCCAGCAGTTTGGCTTACAGCTCCTACGAGCAGTACTTC.

The gene calls are TRBV28 and TRBJ2-7; 7 nucleotides align to TRBD1. CDR1 is MDHEN, CDR2 SYDVKM, per germline. The CDR3 has 12 residues. The ends lost 10 bases at V and 6 bases at J; junction bases unmatched: 9. CDR3 in amino acids: CATATGTLEQYF. Here the CDR3 DNA reads TGTGCCACCGCGACAGGGACCCTCGAGCAGTACTTC.

About this clone: Other DNA sequences in this specimen translate into the identical CDR3. The chain uses TRBV9 and TRBJ2-1, with D perhaps TRBD1 (5 bases). Trimming removed 3 bases at V and 4 bases at J, with 8 bases between. Per the germline V gene, CDR1 is SGDLS and CDR2 is YYNGEE. The CDR3 extends over 13 amino acids. In nucleotides, the CDR3 is TGTGCCAGCAGCGGCGCAGGGTACAATGAGCAGTTCTTC. It yields the protein CASSGAGYNEQFF. Drawing the rest from reference TRBV9 and TRBJ2-1, the complete variable domain is DSGVTQTPKHLITATGQRVTLRCSPRSGDLSVYWYQQSLDQGLQFLIQYYNGEERAKGNILERFSAQQFPDLHSELNLSSLELGDSALYFCASSGAGYNEQFFGPGTRLTVL.

The chain recombines TRBV7-9 with TRBJ2-1; 14 bases are a match to TRBD2. Per the germline V gene, CDR1 is SEHNR and CDR2 is FQNEAQ (reference sequence). The CDR3 has 16 residues. The ends lost 5 bases at V and 8 bases at J; junction bases unmatched: 8. CDR3 region: CASSPGLAGGFDEQFF. For the CDR3, the DNA is TGTGCCAGCAGCCCCGGACTAGCGGGAGGATTTGATGAGCAGTTCTTC.

Only a few counts were recorded for this clone. The chain uses TRBV7-2 and TRBJ2-5; D uncertain. The V gene lost 4 bases and the J gene lost 2 bases, with 2 bases spanning the gap. The CDR3 is 11 residues long. CDR1 is SGHTA and CDR2 is FQGNSA in the germline V gene. The DNA of the CDR3 is TGTGCCAGCAGCTCACAAGAGACCCAGTACTTC. Its protein is CASSSQETQYF.

The chain links TRBV19 to TRBJ1-4; D is unclear. The CDR3 totals 13 residues. V was pared by 6 bases and J by 0 bases, with 5 bases between. Per germline, CDR1 LNHDA and CDR2 SQIVND (reference sequence). The CDR3: CASRYATNEKLFF. Written as DNA, the CDR3 is TGTGCCAGTAGGTATGCAACTAATGAAAAACTGTTTTTT.

The genes are TRBV10-3 and TRBJ1-4, with 9 bases fitting TRBD1. The V segment lost 3 bases and the J segment 6 bases; nucleotides outside the gene matches: 5. Germline values: CDR1 ENHRY, CDR2 SYGVKD. The length of the CDR3 is 15 residues. The CDR3 protein is CAISDSGQGHEKLFF. The CDR3 DNA follows: TGTGCCATCAGTGATTCGGGACAGGGTCATGAAAAACTGTTTTTT.

The count of this clone is one. The chain is built from TRBV16 and TRBJ1-1; D may be TRBD1 (5 bases). The CDR3 contains 17 residues. CDR1 and CDR2 (germline): KGHSY, FQNENV. V dropped 2 bases and J dropped 0 bases, with 16 bases sitting between them. The CDR3 DNA is TGTGCCAGCAGCCAACCGACTCCCACAGGAGTGAACACTGAAGCTTTCTTT. Amino acid sequence: CASSQPTPTGVNTEAFF.

This clone was seen more than once but under ten times. The rearrangement links TRBV13 to TRBJ2-1; 9 bases align to TRBD2. The germline CDR1 and CDR2 sequences are PRHDT and FYEKMQ (reference sequence). The CDR3 consists of 16 residues. The junction had 0 bases not matched to a gene; V was cut back by 0 bases and J by 0 bases. DNA of the CDR3: TGTGCCAGCAGCTTAGGGACTAGCGGCTCCTACAATGAGCAGTTCTTC. It is translated as CASSLGTSGSYNEQFF.

The V gene is TRBV27, the J gene TRBJ2-1; TRBD2 aligns across 14 bases. The CDR3 sequence is 16 residues long. CDR1 MNHEY and CDR2 SMNVEV come from the germline V gene (reference sequence). The V gene end was trimmed by 3 bases and the J gene end by 6 bases; junction bases not matched to a gene: 4. The CDR3 loop reads CASSFGTSGRGNEQFF. In nucleotides, the CDR3 is TGTGCCAGCAGTTTCGGGACTAGCGGGAGAGGCAATGAGCAGTTCTTC.

This clone was detected many times. The chain combines TRBV28 with TRBJ2-1, with 9 bases that match TRBD1. Trimming removed 7 bases from V and 6 bases from J; junction bases left unmatched: 10. Germline V CDR1 and CDR2: MDHEN, SYDVKM. This CDR3 contains 15 residues. CDR3 nucleotide sequence: TGTGCCAGCACCCCCGGGGACAGGGATGTCAATGAGCAGTTCTTC. Protein sequence: CASTPGDRDVNEQFF. Full variable domain (outside the CDR3, taken from reference TRBV28 and TRBJ2-1): DVKVTQSSRYLVKRTGEKVFLECVQDMDHENMFWYRQDPGLGLRLIYFSYDVKMKEKGDIPEGYSVSREKKERFSLILESASTNQTSMYLCASTPGDRDVNEQFFGPGTRLTVL.

This clone has a count of ten or more. The V and J genes are TRBV6-1 and TRBJ1-1; a weak D match, TRBD1 (5 bases). The V end was cut by 1 base, the J end by 2 bases, with 14 bases between. The CDR3 totals 16 residues. Germline V gene data show CDR1 as MNHNS and CDR2 as SASEGT. The chain's CDR3 is CASSEEVGGINTEAFF. The DNA for the CDR3 is TGTGCCAGCAGTGAAGAGGTGGGGGGAATCAACACTGAAGCTTTCTTT.

V and J are TRBV2 and TRBJ2-2; TRBD2 agrees at 8 bases. Trimming removed 8 bases from V and 5 bases from J; junction bases left unmatched: 7. The germline V gene encodes CDR1 SNHLY and CDR2 FYNNEI. The CDR3 has 14 residues. The CDR3 DNA is TGTGCCAGCCTGGGGGCTAGCGGGACCGGGGAGCTGTTTTTT. Translation: CASLGASGTGELFF.

This chain uses TRBV7-9 with TRBJ1-4; the D is unclear. The CDR3 totals 14 residues. The germline V gene has CDR1 SEHNR and CDR2 FQNEAQ (reference sequence). V dropped 5 bases and J dropped 5 bases, with 12 bases sitting between them. CDR3 amino acids: CASSPDGVNEKLFF. Here the CDR3 DNA reads TGTGCCAGCAGCCCAGACGGGGTGAATGAAAAACTGTTTTTT.

The genes are TRBV13 and TRBJ1-1; D unclear. The CDR3 contains 15 residues. Germline V gene sequence: CDR1 PRHDT, CDR2 FYEKMQ (reference sequence). The V gene lost 4 bases and the J gene lost 0 bases, with 12 bases spanning the gap. The DNA of the CDR3 is TGTGCCAGCAGCTCCAGCGGGTTAATGAACACTGAAGCTTTCTTT. Its protein product is CASSSSGLMNTEAFF.